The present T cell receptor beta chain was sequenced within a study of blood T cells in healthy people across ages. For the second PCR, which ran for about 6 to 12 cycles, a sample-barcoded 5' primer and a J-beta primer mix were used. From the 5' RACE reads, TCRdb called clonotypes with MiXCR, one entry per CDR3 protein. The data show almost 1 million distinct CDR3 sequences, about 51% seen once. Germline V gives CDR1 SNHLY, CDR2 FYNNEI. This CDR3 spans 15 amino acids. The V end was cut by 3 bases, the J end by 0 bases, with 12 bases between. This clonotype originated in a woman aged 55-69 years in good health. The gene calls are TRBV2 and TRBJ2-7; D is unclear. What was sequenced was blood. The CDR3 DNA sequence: TGTGCCAGCAGTGACGGTGGGGATAGCTCCTACGAGCAGTACTTC. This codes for CASSDGGDSSYEQYF.